Sequencing of this TCR beta chain was carried out in a study of blood T cell repertoires in COVID-19. About the study: Donors in the United States, Italy and Spain gave samples during acute or convalescent COVID-19. T cells, B-cell-depleted T cells, or PBMCs provided the cDNA or gDNA that served as material.

In the original analysis: Reference gene primers were amplified, and this amplification served to estimate nucleated cell counts. Data came from immunoSEQ multiplex PCR; TCRdb stores just in-frame clones and leaves some out. V, J and clone size are those of that table, while D and trimming were read from the DNA. The top ten clones hold 8.5% to 10% of a sample with tens of thousands of clones, roughly 91% of them seen once. This CDR3 has 14 residues. Deletions cut 7 bases from V and 11 bases from J, with 23 bases between. The germline gives CDR1 SGHAT, CDR2 FQNNGV. The sequencing input was peripheral blood. V and J are TRBV11-2 and TRBJ1-1, with a weak D call TRBD1 (6 bases). The receptor's source is a human donor in a cohort sampled during active COVID-19. The CDR3 DNA reads TGTGCCAGCATTATCGGCAGGGGAGGGCAAAATGCTTTCTTT. The encoded protein is CASIIGRGGQNAFF.